The clone carrying this T cell receptor beta chain was counted only a few times. Its antigen remains unidentified. The data belong to a study of response to subunit inactivated influenza vaccine. General study findings and limits: The authors suggested that every seasonal influenza vaccination recruits few new T cells.

TCRdb reprocessed the RT-PCR reads via MiXCR and lists one record per CDR3 protein. The data hold more than 600,000 distinct CDR3 sequences, with about 18% observed a single time. There are 14 residues in the CDR3. The germline V gene has CDR1 MNHNS and CDR2 SASEGT. The V end lost 6 bases, the J end lost 1 base, and 12 bases lay between the germline ends. This TCR was recovered from a man between 45 and 60 years old who received an inactivated influenza vaccine. Sequenced here: PBMCs from blood, sampled more than 4 days after vaccination. The V gene is TRBV6-1, the J gene TRBJ1-1; D possibly corresponds to TRBD1 (5 bases). The CDR3: CASSWDTGNTEAFF. As DNA, the CDR3 is TGTGCCAGCAGCTGGGATACAGGGAACACTGAAGCTTTCTTT.